The clone carrying this T cell receptor beta chain has only one observation. No antigen is known for it. This specimen belongs to a study of cytomegalovirus exposure and HLA in healthy donors. As for the study in general: In an earlier analysis, around 120 million unique TCR beta sequences were found from 150 million to 200 million T cells.

The PCR was carried out with 60 Vbeta primers and 13 Jbeta primers. Profiled with immunoSEQ multiplex PCR; TCRdb holds only in-frame clones, not every one. The sample includes 150,000 or so clones, approximately 80% of them seen just once. Study-wide findings and caveats: Relative to the roughly 690-donor mean, N-insertions were reportedly fewer in an Asian-associated ancestry cluster in a later analysis. It emerged from a later analysis that several of the most significant clusters appeared to be linked to common viral pathogens. Most subjects' HLA-A and HLA-B alleles were reportedly predicted from TCR beta sequences.

Trimming shortened V by 5 bases and J by 0 bases, and 13 bases separated the two germline ends. Germline lookup yields CDR1 MDHEN and CDR2 SYDVKM. The CDR3 extends over 16 amino acids. Material: PBMCs. V and J are TRBV28 and TRBJ2-2, with D perhaps TRBD1 (6 bases). This clonotype originated in a woman aged 40 to 50 in good health and CMV-seropositive. DNA for the CDR3: TGTGCCAGCAGTCTCCAGGGGCCGCCGAACACCGGGGAGCTGTTTTTT. Translating gives CASSLQGPPNTGELFF. The full variable domain, with the rest looked up from reference TRBV28 and TRBJ2-2, is DVKVTQSSRYLVKRTGEKVFLECVQDMDHENMFWYRQDPGLGLRLIYFSYDVKMKEKGDIPEGYSVSREKKERFSLILESASTNQTSMYLCASSLQGPPNTGELFFGEGSRLTVL.